The 2 T cell receptor beta chains below were found in one sample sequenced in a study of T cells after yellow fever vaccination. TCRdb passed the 5' RACE reads through MiXCR, listing each CDR3 protein once. Seen here are about 300,000 distinct CDR3 sequences, under 5% observed once, and the top ten hold roughly a quarter. Source: PBMCs, taken 5 days after the yellow fever booster vaccination. Receptor source: a man between 18 and 29 years old who received the YFV17D yellow fever vaccine.

As DNA, the CDR3 is TGTGCCAGCAGCTTAGATGGGGGGGCCGTATACCGGGAGCTGTTTTTT. It encodes CASSLDGGAVYRELFF. This chain links TRBV7-2 with TRBJ2-2, with a possible D match to TRBD2 (7 bases). The CDR3 runs 16 residues. Per the germline V gene, CDR1 is SGHTA and CDR2 is FQGNSA. V gave up 1 base and J gave up 9 bases, with 18 bases separating them.

V is TRBV15 and J is TRBJ2-7; D gene ambiguous. Germline CDR1 and CDR2: LNHNV and YYDKDF (reference sequence). Between the trimmed V and J ends, which lost 0 bases and 6 bases, there was a span of 6 bases. The CDR3 has 12 residues. The CDR3 DNA reads TGTGCCACCAGCAGAGAATATTCCGAGCAGTACGTC. Protein sequence: CATSREYSEQYV.